The 4 T cell receptor beta chains below all came from one sample that was sequenced in a study of cytomegalovirus exposure and HLA in healthy donors (dated by TCRdb to 2016 to 2017). Receptor libraries were prepared by the immunoSEQ multiplex PCR assay. The multiplex PCR relied on a mix of 60 forward primers for TCR Vbeta segments and 13 reverse primers for TCR Jbeta segments. The immuneACCESS repertoire file appears here via TCRdb, limited to in-frame rearrangements. These files lack a portion of the clones; in checked studies, under half of the deficit traces to unresolved V genes, and the cause of the others is not known. The sample contains roughly 61,000 clones, over 75% of them found a single time. In total, the top ten clones hold about 6.5% of the sample. The sequenced material came from PBMCs. All receptors come from a male donor in good health and CMV-seronegative.

On this clone: Relative to the germline gene, one junction end is altered; a read error may explain this. The J gene is TRBJ2-3, the V gene TRBV7-9; TRBD2 matches at 11 bases. The CDR3 runs 14 residues. CDR1 is SEHNR and CDR2 is FQNEAQ in the germline V gene (reference sequence). CDR3 nucleotides: TGTTCCAGCAGCCCAGGGACTAGCGGAGATACGCAGTATTTT. It yields the protein CSSSPGTSGDTQYF.

The genes are TRBV18 and TRBJ1-2; D is ambiguous. Trimming took off 3 bases at V and 6 bases at J, with 17 bases between the two ends. CDR1 is KGHSH and CDR2 is LQKENI in the germline V gene. The CDR3 length is 15 residues. The CDR3 DNA reads TGTGCCAGCTCACCGCTCGGTGGCGGGCCGGATGGCTACACCTTC. It is translated as CASSPLGGGPDGYTF. Drawing the rest from reference TRBV18 and TRBJ1-2, the complete variable domain is NAGVMQNPRHLVRRRGQEARLRCSPMKGHSHVYWYRQLPEEGLKFMVYLQKENIIDESGMPKERFSAEFPKEGPSILRIQQVVRGDSAAYFCASSPLGGGPDGYTFGSGTRLTVV.

This chain links TRBV7-2 with TRBJ2-7; 7 bases line up with TRBD1. V shed 5 bases and J 0 bases; nucleotides not matched to a gene: 7. The germline V gene encodes CDR1 SGHTA and CDR2 FQGNSA. The CDR3 is 15 residues long. CDR3 loop: CASSPSTGSSYEQYF. For the CDR3, the DNA is TGTGCCAGCAGCCCTTCGACAGGGAGCTCCTACGAGCAGTACTTC.

The V call is TRBV29-1, the J call TRBJ2-7, with 10 nucleotides matching TRBD1. The V segment lost 4 bases and the J segment 6 bases; nucleotides outside the gene matches: 6. In germline, CDR1 is SQVTM, CDR2 ANQGSEA. This CDR3 region has 13 residues. This CDR3 is CSVVRQGAGEQYF. The CDR3 DNA is TGCAGCGTTGTCCGACAGGGGGCGGGCGAGCAGTACTTC.